This T cell receptor beta chain stems from a study of shared clonotypes between healthy human individuals. Points from the study as a whole: Sequencing of the sorted subsets was shown by rarefaction to be incomplete despite large depth.

CDR1 and CDR2 from the germline V gene are SGHVS and FQNEAQ. The V and J ends lost 3 bases and 6 bases respectively, with 24 bases between them. CDR3 length: 18 amino acids. Of note for this clone: The target antigen is unknown.

Clones were read by immunoSEQ multiplex PCR, and TCRdb kept only the in-frame ones, dropping some. This table holds about 1 million clones, around 76% found once. This TCR was recovered from a man aged 18 to 29 in good health. This chain links TRBV7-8 with TRBJ2-1; D perhaps matches TRBD2 (7 bases). Sequencing was performed on memory CD4+ T cells sorted from blood. Described subset: CD45RA-negative fraction. The CDR3 sequence is CASSLGGRQSFPGNEQFF. The CDR3 region has the DNA TGTGCCAGCAGCTTGGGGGGGCGTCAGAGTTTTCCGGGCAATGAGCAGTTCTTC.